Listed here are 5 T cell receptor beta chains from one sample, sequenced in a study of T cell changes during pregnancy in multiple sclerosis. Data came from immunoSEQ multiplex PCR; TCRdb stores just in-frame clones and leaves some out. In the table there are approximately 92,000 clones, roughly 90% of which are singletons. The starting material was peripheral blood, obtained in the first trimester of pregnancy. Every receptor here comes from a female donor with multiple sclerosis, enrolled in a pregnancy study.

This chain uses TRBV28 with TRBJ1-1; 7 bases match TRBD1. V lost 11 bases and J lost 8; bases outside the gene matches: 8. Germline-derived CDR1 and CDR2 are MDHEN and SYDVKM. The CDR3 covers 11 residues. CDR3 in amino acids: CAGQQGVEAFF. CDR3 in DNA: TGTGCCGGACAGCAGGGGGTGGAAGCTTTCTTT.

This rearrangement joins TRBV6-5 to TRBJ2-5; 11 bases are shared with TRBD2. J gave up 4 bases and V 5 bases, and 6 bases lay outside the gene matches. The CDR3 sequence is 15 residues long. The germline V gene has CDR1 MNHEY and CDR2 SVGAGI. This CDR3 is CASSQTSGIGETQYF. The CDR3 nucleotides are TGTGCCAGCAGTCAGACTAGCGGGATTGGAGAGACCCAGTACTTC.

The rearrangement joins TRBV7-9 to TRBJ2-2; 7 nucleotides agree with TRBD2. With 5 bases clipped from V and 4 bases from J, the junction kept 7 bases outside the gene matches. Germline CDR1 reads SEHNR; CDR2 reads FQNEAQ (reference sequence). The CDR3 is made up of 15 amino acids. CDR3 sequence (DNA): TGTGCCAGCAGCACCAGACTAGCCGTCACCGGGGAGCTGTTTTTT. This codes for CASSTRLAVTGELFF.

CDR3 amino acids: CASIVGLTSNQPQHF. In nucleotides, the CDR3 is TGTGCCAGCATAGTGGGCCTCACTAGCAATCAGCCCCAGCATTTT. The rearrangement links TRBV6-1 to TRBJ1-5; no clear D gene. V dropped 7 bases and J dropped 0 bases, with 13 bases sitting between them. This CDR3 has 15 residues. Germline lookup yields CDR1 MNHNS and CDR2 SASEGT.

This clone was seen a few times. The chain combines TRBV7-9 with TRBJ1-1, with 10 bases identical to TRBD1. This CDR3 has 15 amino acids. Germline CDR1 is SEHNR and CDR2 is FQNEAQ (reference sequence). Trimming at V came to 5 bases and at J to 4 bases, leaving 7 bases not matched to a gene. CDR3 sequence: CASSPGQGRSTEAFF. CDR3 nucleotides: TGTGCCAGCAGCCCGGGACAGGGGCGATCCACTGAAGCTTTCTTT.